The rows below give T cell receptor beta chains drawn from one sample of a study of beta chain features in type 1 diabetes. Clones were read by immunoSEQ multiplex PCR, and TCRdb kept only the in-frame ones, dropping some. The sample shows 900,000 or so clones, roughly 17% of them seen only once. The sample taken for sequencing was naive CD4+ T cells from blood. Receptors were obtained from a woman under 30 in good health. Both conserved end residues are part of each CDR3. D genes are given only for firm matches. Expanded clones get a size class; other rows say once, few or many, or leave the size out.

d_call: TRBD2; v_call: TRBV7-9; clone_size: -; j_call: TRBJ2-1; cdr3_nt: TGTGCCACCCGAGGATGGCGGGAGGGCCTCAATGAGCAGTTCTTC; cdr3_aa: CATRGWREGLNEQFF
d_call: TRBD2; v_call: TRBV9; clone_size: -; j_call: TRBJ2-1; cdr3_nt: TGTGCCAGCAGTCGAGCGGGAGGGGAAAATGAGCAGTTCTTC; cdr3_aa: CASSRAGGENEQFF
d_call: TRBD1; v_call: TRBV29-1; clone_size: few; j_call: TRBJ1-2; cdr3_nt: TGCAGCGTTGAAAGTACAGGGGGAGGATATGGCTACACCTTC; cdr3_aa: CSVESTGGGYGYTF
d_call: -; v_call: TRBV29-1; clone_size: -; j_call: TRBJ2-7; cdr3_nt: TGCAGCGTTGTTAACAACTACGAGCAGTACTTC; cdr3_aa: CSVVNNYEQYF
d_call: -; v_call: TRBV6-6; clone_size: -; j_call: TRBJ1-1; cdr3_nt: TGTGCCAGCAGTCCGCCGGCGGGGTTCACTGAAGCTTTCTTT; cdr3_aa: CASSPPAGFTEAFF
d_call: -; v_call: TRBV27; clone_size: -; j_call: TRBJ2-5; cdr3_nt: TGTGCCAGCAGTTTAGGTGGGCAGGTTTGGAAGACCCAGTACTTC; cdr3_aa: CASSLGGQVWKTQYF
d_call: TRBD1; v_call: TRBV6-5; clone_size: -; j_call: TRBJ2-1; cdr3_nt: TGTGCCAGCAGTTCCCGGGACAGGGGGCATCATGAGCAGTTCTTC; cdr3_aa: CASSSRDRGHHEQFF
d_call: -; v_call: TRBV6-5; clone_size: few; j_call: TRBJ2-7; cdr3_nt: TGTGCCAGCAGTTACTCTCCCCCGGGTCTCAACTACGAGCAGTACTTC; cdr3_aa: CASSYSPPGLNYEQYF
d_call: -; v_call: TRBV5-1; clone_size: -; j_call: TRBJ2-1; cdr3_nt: TGCGCCAGCAGCTTGAACGGGGCGGCGTACAATGAGCAGTTCTTC; cdr3_aa: CASSLNGAAYNEQFF
d_call: -; v_call: TRBV7-9; clone_size: few; j_call: TRBJ2-1; cdr3_nt: TGTGCCAGCAGCGCCGGACTGCGCACCTACAATGAGCAGTTCTTC; cdr3_aa: CASSAGLRTYNEQFF
d_call: TRBD1; v_call: TRBV7-9; clone_size: few; j_call: TRBJ1-2; cdr3_nt: TGTGCCAGCAGCGCCCTGACAGGGGTCGATGGCTACACCTTC; cdr3_aa: CASSALTGVDGYTF
d_call: -; v_call: TRBV2; clone_size: -; j_call: TRBJ2-7; cdr3_nt: TGTGCCAGCAGTGGGTTCCAAGCCCTGAGGGAGCAGTACTTC; cdr3_aa: CASSGFQALREQYF
d_call: -; v_call: TRBV5-6; clone_size: few; j_call: TRBJ2-2; cdr3_nt: TGTGCCAGCAGCTCCCTAGGGGAGACGAACACCGGGGAGCTGTTTTTT; cdr3_aa: CASSSLGETNTGELFF
d_call: -; v_call: TRBV27; clone_size: few; j_call: TRBJ2-1; cdr3_nt: TGTGCCAGCGGGACTGTTCTCTACAATGAGCAGTTCTTC; cdr3_aa: CASGTVLYNEQFF
d_call: -; v_call: TRBV7-9; clone_size: -; j_call: TRBJ2-1; cdr3_nt: TGTGCCAGCAGCTTAAGGGGCGAGCAGTTCTTC; cdr3_aa: CASSLRGEQFF
d_call: -; v_call: TRBV7-2; clone_size: -; j_call: TRBJ2-6; cdr3_nt: TGTGCCAGCAGCTATCTAGGTTCGGGGGCCAACGTCCTGACTTTC; cdr3_aa: CASSYLGSGANVLTF
d_call: TRBD1; v_call: TRBV29-1; clone_size: -; j_call: TRBJ1-2; cdr3_nt: TGCAGCGTTAGTAACAAACAGGGGGCATTTAGGGGCTACACCTTC; cdr3_aa: CSVSNKQGAFRGYTF
d_call: TRBD2; v_call: TRBV5-1; clone_size: -; j_call: TRBJ2-5; cdr3_nt: TGCGCCAGCAGCTTGCTCGCGGGAGGGGGTGAGACCCAGTACTTC; cdr3_aa: CASSLLAGGGETQYF
d_call: -; v_call: TRBV14; clone_size: many; j_call: TRBJ2-1; cdr3_nt: TGTGCCAGCAGCCAAAGAGGGTTTGAGTCACGAGATGAGCAGTTCTTC; cdr3_aa: CASSQRGFESRDEQFF
d_call: -; v_call: TRBV15; clone_size: -; j_call: TRBJ2-2; cdr3_nt: TGTGCCACCAGCGGGTTACCGGGGGCAATCGGGGAGCTGTTTTTT; cdr3_aa: CATSGLPGAIGELFF
d_call: -; v_call: TRBV7-2; clone_size: -; j_call: TRBJ2-3; cdr3_nt: TGTGCCAGCAGCTTAATGGAGGGGGAAGATACGCAGTATTTT; cdr3_aa: CASSLMEGEDTQYF
d_call: -; v_call: TRBV6-6; clone_size: few; j_call: TRBJ2-7; cdr3_nt: TGTGCCAGCAGCCCCGTGGGCGAGCAGTACTTC; cdr3_aa: CASSPVGEQYF
d_call: -; v_call: TRBV28; clone_size: few; j_call: TRBJ1-5; cdr3_nt: TGTGCCAGCAAGGAAGGTAATAGCAATCAGCCCCAGCATTTT; cdr3_aa: CASKEGNSNQPQHF
d_call: -; v_call: TRBV4-3; clone_size: few; j_call: TRBJ2-7; cdr3_nt: TGCGCCAGCAGCCAAAGGTATGGCGGAGAGTACGAGCAGTACTTC; cdr3_aa: CASSQRYGGEYEQYF
d_call: -; v_call: TRBV5-6; clone_size: -; j_call: TRBJ2-3; cdr3_nt: TGTGCCAGCAGCTTTTACACAGGGCGCGGTGGAAATACGCAGTATTTT; cdr3_aa: CASSFYTGRGGNTQYF
d_call: TRBD2; v_call: TRBV7-8; clone_size: -; j_call: TRBJ2-5; cdr3_nt: TGTGCCAGCAGCTTAGAGTGGCGGGAGGTGTCCCAGTACTTC; cdr3_aa: CASSLEWREVSQYF
d_call: -; v_call: TRBV6-1; clone_size: few; j_call: TRBJ2-2; cdr3_nt: TGTGCCAGCAGTGCCCTATTTTCCGGGGAGCTGTTTTTT; cdr3_aa: CASSALFSGELFF
d_call: TRBD2; v_call: TRBV7-6; clone_size: -; j_call: TRBJ2-5; cdr3_nt: TGTGCCAGCAGTCCCGGGGGAAGCGGGATCGGAGAGACCCAGTACTTC; cdr3_aa: CASSPGGSGIGETQYF
d_call: TRBD2; v_call: TRBV7-2; clone_size: few; j_call: TRBJ2-1; cdr3_nt: TGTGCCAGCAGCGCTAGCGGGACGGACTACAATGAGCAGTTCTTC; cdr3_aa: CASSASGTDYNEQFF
d_call: -; v_call: TRBV7-3; clone_size: -; j_call: TRBJ2-3; cdr3_nt: TGTGCCAGCAGCTTAACTACCGTCGCAGATACGCAGTATTTT; cdr3_aa: CASSLTTVADTQYF
d_call: -; v_call: TRBV7-2; clone_size: -; j_call: TRBJ2-1; cdr3_nt: TGTGCCAGCAGCCCATTCCGGGAGAGGAATGAGCAGTTCTTC; cdr3_aa: CASSPFRERNEQFF
d_call: -; v_call: TRBV7-2; clone_size: -; j_call: TRBJ1-5; cdr3_nt: TGTGCCAGCAGCTTTACGGGGTTGAGCAATCAGCCCCAGCATTTT; cdr3_aa: CASSFTGLSNQPQHF
d_call: TRBD2; v_call: TRBV7-2; clone_size: few; j_call: TRBJ2-7; cdr3_nt: TGTGCCAGCAGCTTAGGGCGACTAGCGGGAAACTACGAGCAGTACTTC; cdr3_aa: CASSLGRLAGNYEQYF
d_call: TRBD2; v_call: TRBV9; clone_size: -; j_call: TRBJ2-1; cdr3_nt: TGTGCCAGCAGCTTAGCGGGGGGTGAGCAGTTCTTC; cdr3_aa: CASSLAGGEQFF
d_call: -; v_call: TRBV20-1; clone_size: -; j_call: TRBJ2-1; cdr3_nt: TGCAGTGCTTCAAGTCGTGAGCAGTTCTTC; cdr3_aa: CSASSREQFF
d_call: -; v_call: TRBV7-3; clone_size: -; j_call: TRBJ2-5; cdr3_nt: TGTGCCAGCAGCTTAGATGGGACTTTAAAGGCCCAGTACTTC; cdr3_aa: CASSLDGTLKAQYF
d_call: -; v_call: TRBV21-1; clone_size: -; j_call: TRBJ1-5; cdr3_nt: TGTGCCAGCAGCAAAGTAGAAGAGGAGGTGCGTCTACACTATAGCAATCAGCCCCAGCATTTT; cdr3_aa: CASSKVEEEVRLHYSNQPQHF
d_call: -; v_call: TRBV27; clone_size: once; j_call: TRBJ1-1; cdr3_nt: TGTGCCAGCAGTGAACAGGACAGTGAAGCTTTCTTT; cdr3_aa: CASSEQDSEAFF
d_call: TRBD2; v_call: TRBV2; clone_size: -; j_call: TRBJ2-2; cdr3_nt: TGTGCCAGCAGGGAGGGACTAGCGGGAACCGGGGAGCTGTTTTTT; cdr3_aa: CASREGLAGTGELFF
d_call: -; v_call: TRBV9; clone_size: few; j_call: TRBJ1-4; cdr3_nt: TGTGCCAGCAGCGTAGATGGTCAGGGAGAAAAACTGTTTTTT; cdr3_aa: CASSVDGQGEKLFF
d_call: -; v_call: TRBV29-1; clone_size: -; j_call: TRBJ2-7; cdr3_nt: TGCAGCGTTGGAAGGTCAGAAGGTTACGAGCAGTACTTC; cdr3_aa: CSVGRSEGYEQYF
d_call: -; v_call: TRBV2; clone_size: -; j_call: TRBJ1-4; cdr3_nt: TGTGCCAGCAGCAGGAGCGGTGAAAAACTGTTTTTT; cdr3_aa: CASSRSGEKLFF
d_call: -; v_call: TRBV5-4; clone_size: few; j_call: TRBJ1-1; cdr3_nt: TGTGCCAGCAGCTTGACCTGGAACACTGAAGCTTTCTTT; cdr3_aa: CASSLTWNTEAFF
d_call: TRBD2; v_call: TRBV12-5; clone_size: few; j_call: TRBJ2-1; cdr3_nt: TGTGCTAGTGGCCGTAGCGGGAGGGCTGCCAGCTCCTACAATGAGCAGTTCTTC; cdr3_aa: CASGRSGRAASSYNEQFF
d_call: -; v_call: TRBV2; clone_size: -; j_call: TRBJ1-5; cdr3_nt: TGTGCCAGCGACAAGGCAGGCGTCATCTTTCAGCCCCAGCATTTT; cdr3_aa: CASDKAGVIFQPQHF
d_call: -; v_call: TRBV28; clone_size: few; j_call: TRBJ1-2; cdr3_nt: TGTGCCAGCAGTATAATGACAGGCCCAGGGTTGCGATACACCTTC; cdr3_aa: CASSIMTGPGLRYTF